This passage covers 11 T cell receptor beta chains from one sample sequenced in a study of blood T cells in healthy people across ages. A J-beta primer mix and a sample-barcoded 5' primer were used in a second PCR of roughly 6 to 12 cycles. TCRdb itself ran the 5' RACE reads through MiXCR, one entry per CDR3 protein. This table holds approximately 1,000,000 distinct CDR3 sequences, more than 30% found once. Sequenced material: blood. All receptors come from a man between 18 and 29 years old in good health.

The gene calls are TRBV4-3 and TRBJ1-2, with a weak D call TRBD1 (5 bases). Germline CDR1 LGHNA, CDR2 YSLEER. The CDR3 length is 14 residues. V lost 0 bases to trimming and J lost 8 bases, with 13 bases between them. The DNA for the CDR3 is TGCGCCAGCAGCCAAGATCGCAGGGTGGGGGGCTACACCTTC. Translating gives CASSQDRRVGGYTF.

V usage is TRBV4-3 and J usage is TRBJ1-4; maybe TRBD1 (6 bases). V lost 1 base, J lost 3 bases, and 12 bases lay in between. Germline CDR1 LGHNA, CDR2 YSLEER. The CDR3 totals 16 residues. The CDR3 reads CASSQGAWGPNEKLFF. The CDR3 bases are TGCGCCAGCAGCCAAGGTGCGTGGGGGCCTAATGAAAAACTGTTTTTT.

This clonotype has just a few counts. The chain joins TRBV9 to TRBJ2-3; the match to TRBD2 covers 11 bases. Germline loops: CDR1 SGDLS, CDR2 YYNGEE. CDR3 length equals 16 residues. The V gene end was trimmed by 0 bases and the J gene end by 2 bases; junction bases not matched to a gene: 2. The CDR3, as DNA: TGTGCCAGCAGCGTAGCTAGCGGGGGGTCCACAGATACGCAGTATTTT. This codes for CASSVASGGSTDTQYF.

The sample holds a few counts of this clonotype. V usage is TRBV4-3 and J usage is TRBJ2-5; TRBD2 aligns across 12 bases. CDR1 and CDR2 from the germline V gene are LGHNA and YSLEER. Trimming removed 0 bases from V and 5 bases from J; junction bases left unmatched: 4. This CDR3 is built from 16 residues. CDR3 loop: CASSQEMTSGGETQYF. The CDR3 DNA reads as TGCGCCAGCAGCCAAGAAATGACTAGCGGGGGCGAGACCCAGTACTTC.

This clonotype appeared a few times. The chain couples TRBV7-9 to TRBJ1-1; D remains unclear. Between the trimmed V and J ends, which lost 7 bases and 1 base, there was a span of 10 bases. The CDR3 has 13 amino acids. Germline CDR1 and CDR2: SEHNR and FQNEAQ (reference sequence). The CDR3 DNA reads TGTGCCAGCACTGAGGGAACGAACACTGAAGCTTTCTTT. This translates into CASTEGTNTEAFF. Filled out from reference TRBV7-9 and TRBJ1-1, the complete variable domain reads DTGVSQNPRHKITKRGQNVTFRCDPISEHNRLYWYRQTLGQGPEFLTYFQNEAQLEKSRLLSDRFSAERPKGSFSTLEIQRTEQGDSAMYLCASTEGTNTEAFFGQGTRLTVV.

The chain couples TRBV3-1 to TRBJ1-2, with D possibly TRBD1 on 6 matching bases. The V end was cut by 2 bases, the J end by 8 bases, with 24 bases between. This CDR3 is built from 17 residues. CDR1 and CDR2 (germline): LGHDT, YNNKEL (reference sequence). The CDR3 region has the DNA TGTGCCAGCAGCCAAACAGGGCCGGGAACCAGGGCGAAGGGCTACACCTTC. Protein product: CASSQTGPGTRAKGYTF.

This chain links TRBV7-2 with TRBJ1-2; possibly TRBD1 for D (5 bases). The CDR3 sequence is 15 residues long. V was trimmed by 5 bases and J by 3 bases, leaving 16 bases between them. Per the germline V gene, CDR1 is SGHTA and CDR2 is FQGNSA. CDR3 residues: CASSPSLQAYYGYTF. The CDR3, as DNA: TGTGCCAGCAGCCCTAGCTTACAGGCCTACTATGGCTACACCTTC.

This clonotype was counted only a few times. J is TRBJ1-2 and V is TRBV21-1. TRBV21-1 is deemed a pseudogene. This CDR3 is 11 amino acids long. The CDR3 DNA reads as TGTGCCAGCAGCATTTGCTATGGCTACACCTTC. Protein product: CASSICYGYTF.

This clonotype was detected a few times. V is TRBV20-1 and J is TRBJ2-5; D is uncertain. The CDR3 extends over 10 amino acids. CDR1 and CDR2 from the germline V gene are DFQATT and SNEGSKA (reference sequence). V lost 7 bases, J lost 5 bases, and 8 bases lay in between. Written as DNA, the CDR3 is TGCAGTGTCCCGGTCGAGACCCAGTACTTC. The encoded protein is CSVPVETQYF.

This clonotype was detected a few times. This chain connects TRBV3-1 to TRBJ2-3; TRBD2 matches at 11 bases. Germline values: CDR1 LGHDT, CDR2 YNNKEL (reference sequence). J was trimmed by 2 bases and V by 6 bases; bases with no gene match: 4. This CDR3 has 15 residues. CDR3 bases: TGTGCCAGCAGATCTAGCGGGGGGAACACAGATACGCAGTATTTT. Encoded protein: CASRSSGGNTDTQYF.

This clonotype was detected a few times. The rearrangement uses TRBV12-3 or TRBV12-4 and TRBJ2-3, with D unresolved. CDR3 length: 17 residues. The V gene lost 4 bases and the J gene lost 0 bases, with 17 bases spanning the gap. The CDR3 reads CASSSPREAPSTDTQYF. The CDR3 DNA reads TGTGCCAGCAGTTCCCCCCGTGAAGCCCCGAGCACAGATACGCAGTATTTT.